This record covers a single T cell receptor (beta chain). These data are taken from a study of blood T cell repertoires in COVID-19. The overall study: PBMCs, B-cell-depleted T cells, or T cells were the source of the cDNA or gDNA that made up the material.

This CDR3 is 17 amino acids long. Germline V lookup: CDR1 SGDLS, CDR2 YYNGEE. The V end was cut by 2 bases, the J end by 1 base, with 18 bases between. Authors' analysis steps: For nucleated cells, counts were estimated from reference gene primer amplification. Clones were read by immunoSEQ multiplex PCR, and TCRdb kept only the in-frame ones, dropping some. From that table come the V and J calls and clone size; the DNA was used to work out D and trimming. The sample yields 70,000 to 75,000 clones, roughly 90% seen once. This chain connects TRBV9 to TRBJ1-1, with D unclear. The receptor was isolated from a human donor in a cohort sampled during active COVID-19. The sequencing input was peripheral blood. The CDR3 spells CASSVSGLGMGNTEAFF. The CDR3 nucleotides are TGTGCCAGCAGCGTCTCGGGGTTGGGAATGGGGAACACTGAAGCTTTCTTT.